The 31 T cell receptor beta chains in this list originate from one sample, sequenced in a study of T-cell memory formation after mild COVID-19. TCRdb called the 5' RACE reads again in MiXCR, with one record for every CDR3 protein. This table holds roughly 100,000 distinct CDR3 sequences, roughly an eighth found once. Specimen: PBMCs or a T cell subset sorted from them (not recorded which). The receptor source for this set is an adult woman who had mild COVID-19 (a few samples of this study predate the infection). Cell type and time point are not known.

This clonotype appeared a few times. J is TRBJ2-7 and V is TRBV6-2 or TRBV6-3; 9 positions match TRBD2. Germline-derived CDR1 and CDR2 are MNHEY and SVGEGT. J gave up 4 bases and V 2 bases, and 3 bases lay outside the gene matches. The CDR3 runs to 14 residues. The CDR3, as DNA: TGTGCCAGCAGTTACGGAGCGGGGGGTTACGAGCAGTACTTC. This translates into CASSYGAGGYEQYF.

Of note for this clonotype: At one of its ends the junction is not consistent with the germline gene, which may arise from a read error. J is TRBJ2-5 and V is TRBV24-1; 9 bases match TRBD1. The CDR3 totals 17 residues. The V gene's germline CDR1 is KGHDR and CDR2 SFDVKD. In DNA form, the CDR3 reads TGTACCACCAGTGATGGGACCGGGACAGGGAACCAAGAGACCCAGTACTTC. Translation: CTTSDGTGTGNQETQYF.

This clonotype was picked up a small number of times. V gene TRBV6-4 combines with J gene TRBJ2-1; the match to TRBD2 covers 8 bases. Germline loops: CDR1 MRHNA, CDR2 SNTAGT. V lost 4 bases and J lost 5; bases outside the gene matches: 4. This CDR3 spans 14 amino acids. The chain's CDR3 is CASSATSEHNEQFF. CDR3 sequence (DNA): TGTGCCAGCAGTGCGACTAGCGAACACAATGAGCAGTTCTTC.

This clonotype came up many times. V and J are TRBV20-1 and TRBJ2-3, with 9 bases that match TRBD2. The germline CDR1 and CDR2 sequences are DFQATT and SNEGSKA (reference sequence). The CDR3 is 14 residues long. V shed 6 bases, J shed 4 bases, and the junction held 8 bases outside the gene matches. CDR3 sequence (DNA): TGCAGTGCCTGGGGCGGACTAGCGTCAGATACGCAGTATTTT. Protein: CSAWGGLASDTQYF.

There are many counts of this clonotype. The chain recombines TRBV9 with TRBJ2-1; 12 positions match TRBD2. The CDR3 length is 15 residues. The V gene end was trimmed by 5 bases and the J gene end by 9 bases; junction bases not matched to a gene: 9. In germline, CDR1 is SGDLS, CDR2 YYNGEE. CDR3 residues: CASRLGASGRGEQFF. CDR3 sequence (DNA): TGTGCCAGCAGGTTAGGGGCTAGCGGGAGGGGTGAGCAGTTCTTC.

The V and J genes are TRBV9 and TRBJ2-1; D may be TRBD2 (5 bases). The ends were cut back, 0 bases at V and 13 bases at J, with 17 bases in the middle. The CDR3 contains 14 residues. CDR1 and CDR2 (germline): SGDLS, YYNGEE. The chain's CDR3 is CASSVASDWSDQFF. CDR3 DNA sequence: TGTGCCAGCAGCGTAGCCTCGGACTGGTCTGATCAGTTCTTC.

The rearrangement joins TRBV7-9 to TRBJ1-1; no definite D call. The germline gives CDR1 SEHNR, CDR2 FQNEAQ (reference sequence). The V and J ends lost 1 base and 8 bases respectively, with 14 bases between them. CDR3 size: 14 residues. The chain's CDR3 is CASSLDSHTVEAFF. The CDR3 DNA reads TGTGCCAGCAGCTTAGACAGCCACACTGTGGAAGCTTTCTTT.

This clonotype showed up just a few times. The genes are TRBV27 and TRBJ2-5; no clear D gene. V lost 4 bases to trimming and J lost 1 base, with 10 bases between them. The CDR3 sequence is 14 residues long. The germline gives CDR1 MNHEY, CDR2 SMNVEV (reference sequence). The CDR3 reads CASSSTISQETQYF. The CDR3 DNA follows: TGTGCCAGCAGTTCGACCATCTCCCAAGAGACCCAGTACTTC.

This clonotype was seen many times. The CDR3 reads CASSPRDRGLRDTQYF. The CDR3 DNA reads TGTGCCAGCAGCCCCCGGGACAGGGGGCTGAGAGATACGCAGTATTTT. The chain uses TRBV7-9 and TRBJ2-3, with 12 bases identical to TRBD1. The germline V gene encodes CDR1 SEHNR and CDR2 FQNEAQ (reference sequence). This CDR3 region has 16 residues. Losses at the gene ends were 5 bases for V and 5 bases for J; bases not matched to a gene: 8.

The sample holds a few counts of this clonotype. The CDR3 nucleotides are TGTGCCAGCAGTTACTCTGCCCTAGCGGGAGGGCCGGTTTACAATGAGCAGTTCTTC. It is translated as CASSYSALAGGPVYNEQFF. The rearrangement uses TRBV6-2 or TRBV6-3 and TRBJ2-1, with 12 bases fitting TRBD2. The CDR3 loop spans 19 amino acids. Losses at the gene ends were 0 bases for V and 4 bases for J; bases not matched to a gene: 10. Germline V gene sequence: CDR1 MNHEY, CDR2 SVGEGT.

The chain links TRBV5-6 to TRBJ2-5; D is uncertain. Germline lookup yields CDR1 SGHDT and CDR2 YYEEEE. V was shortened by 0 bases and J by 5 bases, with 8 bases between the two germline ends. This CDR3 contains 13 residues. The CDR3 loop reads CASSLASGETQYF. The CDR3 nucleotides read TGTGCCAGCAGCTTGGCCTCTGGTGAGACCCAGTACTTC. Supplemented by reference TRBV5-6 and TRBJ2-5, the full variable domain reads DAGVTQSPTHLIKTRGQQVTLRCSPKSGHDTVSWYQQALGQGPQFIFQYYEEEERQRGNFPDRFSGHQFPNYSSELNVNALLLGDSALYLCASSLASGETQYFGPGTRLLVL.

There are a few counts of this clonotype. The gene calls are TRBV12-3 or TRBV12-4 and TRBJ1-2; maybe TRBD1 (6 bases). CDR3 size: 13 residues. Deletions cut 7 bases from V and 7 bases from J, with 16 bases between. The CDR3 DNA is TGTGCCAGCACCTCAGTTCAGGGGCTTGGCTACACCTTC. It is translated as CASTSVQGLGYTF.

V and J are TRBV19 and TRBJ2-2, with D unclear. V lost 5 bases, J lost 1 base, and 14 bases lay in between. CDR3 length: 16 residues. Germline CDR1 is LNHDA and CDR2 is SQIVND (reference sequence). The CDR3 DNA reads as TGTGCCAGTAGTCCCCCGGGCGGTAAGAACACCGGGGAGCTGTTTTTT. It is translated as CASSPPGGKNTGELFF.

V gene TRBV28 combines with J gene TRBJ2-1; no clear D gene. The CDR3 totals 13 residues. Trimming left V 3 bases short and J 4 bases short, with 7 bases between. Germline V gene data show CDR1 as MDHEN and CDR2 as SYDVKM. The CDR3 DNA follows: TGTGCCAGCAGTTTCCAGCAGTACAATGAGCAGTTCTTC. Translated: CASSFQQYNEQFF. The full variable domain, its missing parts supplied by reference TRBV28 and TRBJ2-1, is DVKVTQSSRYLVKRTGEKVFLECVQDMDHENMFWYRQDPGLGLRLIYFSYDVKMKEKGDIPEGYSVSREKKERFSLILESASTNQTSMYLCASSFQQYNEQFFGPGTRLTVL.

This clonotype turned up a few times. The chain recombines TRBV30 with TRBJ1-2; D is uncertain. This CDR3 spans 12 amino acids. Germline CDR1 reads GTSNPN; CDR2 reads SVGIG (reference sequence). V was shortened by 4 bases and J by 4 bases, with 10 bases between the two germline ends. The CDR3 coding sequence is TGTGCCTGGATAAGTGGGAGCTATGGCTACACCTTC. Protein product: CAWISGSYGYTF.

This sequence joins TRBV7-9 and TRBJ2-3; 7 nucleotides match TRBD2. The germline gives CDR1 SEHNR, CDR2 FQNEAQ (reference sequence). The J segment lost 3 bases and the V segment lost 4 bases, leaving 7 bases of the junction unmatched. The CDR3 extends over 15 amino acids. DNA of the CDR3: TGTGCCAGCAGCTCGGCCAGCGGGATGACAGATACGCAGTATTTT. Translation: CASSSASGMTDTQYF.

This chain uses TRBV4-2 with TRBJ2-2, with 10 bases identical to TRBD1. The CDR3 runs 16 residues. V lost 7 bases and J lost 6; bases outside the gene matches: 11. Looked up from germline, CDR1 is LGHNA and CDR2 is YNFKEQ. The CDR3: CASTPGTGVMAGELFF. The CDR3 DNA follows: TGTGCCAGCACTCCCGGGACAGGGGTTATGGCCGGGGAGCTGTTTTTT.

The chain joins TRBV7-9 to TRBJ1-4; 9 nucleotides agree with TRBD1. With V trimmed by 6 bases and J by 6 bases, 8 bases remained unmatched. Germline CDR1 and CDR2: SEHNR and FQNEAQ (reference sequence). The length of the CDR3 is 15 residues. The CDR3 is CASRHLGDRDEKLFF. The CDR3 DNA sequence: TGTGCCAGCAGGCACCTGGGGGACAGGGATGAAAAACTGTTTTTT.

The genes are TRBV9 and TRBJ2-5; 9 bases fit TRBD1. Per the germline V gene, CDR1 is SGDLS and CDR2 is YYNGEE. With V trimmed by 3 bases and J by 5 bases, 8 bases remained unmatched. CDR3 length: 15 residues. The CDR3 sequence is CASSGAGQGFETQYF. The CDR3 DNA sequence: TGTGCCAGCAGCGGCGCGGGACAGGGTTTTGAGACCCAGTACTTC.

V is TRBV19 and J is TRBJ2-3, with D tentatively TRBD1 (6 bases). The germline V and J ends were trimmed by 6 bases and 0 bases, with 13 bases remaining between them. The CDR3 is 15 amino acids. Germline-derived CDR1 and CDR2 are LNHDA and SQIVND (reference sequence). The CDR3 sequence: CASRDRYPSTDTQYF. DNA of the CDR3: TGTGCCAGTAGAGACAGGTATCCTAGCACAGATACGCAGTATTTT.

This clonotype was picked up a small number of times. The chain joins TRBV6-2 or TRBV6-3 to TRBJ2-5, with TRBD1 as a possible D gene (5 bases). The CDR3 has 14 amino acids. Germline V gene data show CDR1 as MNHEY and CDR2 as SVGEGT. V was trimmed by 5 bases and J by 2 bases, leaving 12 bases between them. This chain's CDR3 is CASSLIGAQETQYF. The DNA for the CDR3 is TGTGCCAGCAGTCTCATTGGGGCGCAAGAGACCCAGTACTTC.

The chain has TRBV9 and TRBJ1-4; no reliable D call. The CDR3 is made up of 16 amino acids. In germline, CDR1 is SGDLS, CDR2 YYNGEE. The V gene lost 4 bases and the J gene lost 7 bases, with 20 bases spanning the gap. CDR3 nucleotides: TGTGCCAGCAGCCCCGACCCATCCCCGGGCGGTGAAAAACTGTTTTTT. It specifies CASSPDPSPGGEKLFF.

In this sample, this clonotype turned up a few times. The rearrangement links TRBV18 to TRBJ2-5; D is possibly TRBD2 (5 bases). The V gene's germline CDR1 is KGHSH and CDR2 LQKENI. This CDR3 has 16 amino acids. Trimming took 8 bases from V and 0 from J, leaving 19 bases between them. The chain's CDR3 is CASDLERRLNQETQYF. DNA for the CDR3: TGTGCCAGCGACCTGGAGCGGCGCCTCAACCAAGAGACCCAGTACTTC.

At least ten counts were recorded for this clonotype. V is TRBV3-1 and J is TRBJ2-2; 7 positions match TRBD1. V was clipped by 2 bases and J by 6 bases; unmatched bases: 15. The CDR3 totals 18 residues. CDR1 is LGHDT and CDR2 is YNNKEL in the germline V gene (reference sequence). The CDR3 reads CASSQSESPDRAPGELFF. The CDR3 DNA sequence: TGTGCCAGCAGCCAAAGTGAGTCCCCCGACAGGGCTCCCGGGGAGCTGTTTTTT.

Ten or more counts support this clonotype. The J gene is TRBJ2-7, the V gene TRBV15, with unresolved D. Germline CDR1 LNHNV, CDR2 YYDKDF (reference sequence). The CDR3 has 15 residues. The germline V and J ends were trimmed by 4 bases and 0 bases, with 13 bases remaining between them. For the CDR3, the DNA is TGTGCCACCAGCAAAACCCCAGGTGGCTCCTACGAGCAGTACTTC. It is translated as CATSKTPGGSYEQYF.

A few counts support this clonotype. The chain carries TRBV10-3 and TRBJ2-1; 10 bases map to TRBD2. V shed 4 bases and J 5 bases; nucleotides not matched to a gene: 8. The CDR3 extends over 16 amino acids. The germline V gene has CDR1 ENHRY and CDR2 SYGVKD. The CDR3: CAISVSSGSLNNEQFF. CDR3 bases: TGTGCCATCAGTGTATCTAGCGGGAGCTTGAACAATGAGCAGTTCTTC.

This clonotype was observed at least ten times. This chain links TRBV24-1 with TRBJ2-3, with D tentatively TRBD1 (7 bases). This CDR3 comprises 14 residues. The V gene lost 10 bases and the J gene lost 4 bases, with 17 bases spanning the gap. Germline CDR1 reads KGHDR; CDR2 reads SFDVKD. CDR3 sequence: CATTDREEPDTQYF. The CDR3 nucleotides read TGTGCCACTACCGACAGGGAGGAACCAGATACGCAGTATTTT.

V usage is TRBV4-1 and J usage is TRBJ2-5; D may correspond to TRBD1 or TRBD2 (6 bases each). With 0 bases removed from V and 4 bases from J, the gap between germline ends came to 21 bases. Germline CDR1 MGHRA, CDR2 YSYEKL. The CDR3 covers 18 residues. CDR3 sequence (DNA): TGCGCCAGCAGCCAAGACCCAGGGTTCTGGGGGGCCCCAGAGACCCAGTACTTC. Translated: CASSQDPGFWGAPETQYF.

V is TRBV27 and J is TRBJ1-2, with 7 bases fitting TRBD1. Germline loops: CDR1 MNHEY, CDR2 SMNVEV (reference sequence). The CDR3 is 14 residues long. V gave up 6 bases and J gave up 7 bases; unmatched junction bases: 11. CDR3 in amino acids: CASSLTPTGVGYTF. CDR3 DNA: TGTGCCAGCAGCTTAACCCCTACAGGGGTTGGCTACACCTTC.

The chain carries TRBV2 and TRBJ2-3, with 8 nucleotides matching TRBD2. Looked up from germline, CDR1 is SNHLY and CDR2 is FYNNEI. The V segment lost 5 bases and the J segment 2 bases; nucleotides outside the gene matches: 6. There are 15 residues in the CDR3. CDR3 nucleotides: TGTGCCAGCAGTTGGACGGGAGGGTCCACAGATACGCAGTATTTT. Translated: CASSWTGGSTDTQYF.

This sequence joins TRBV12-3 or TRBV12-4 and TRBJ2-2; D unresolved. V shed 5 bases and J shed 5 bases, with 12 bases lying between them. CDR3 length: 14 residues. DNA for the CDR3: TGTGCCAGCAGTGTCCCCGGTGGTACCGGGGAGCTGTTTTTT. It specifies CASSVPGGTGELFF.